The 18 T cell receptor beta chains given below trace back to one sample, sequenced in a study of tumor-infiltrating lymphocytes in primary liver carcinoma. Without any cell sorting, roughly 18-31 mg of bulk tissue yielded co-extracted RNA and DNA. Starting from roughly 540 ng of total RNA, TCR beta cDNA was produced with a primer in the constant region. Three nested multiplex PCR rounds, a slightly modified ARM-PCR, produced the libraries for TCR beta. Use of TRBV1-TRBV30 forward primers with a C-beta reverse primer characterized the first two PCR rounds, which lasted 10 cycles each. TCRdb re-derived calls from the multiplex PCR reads in MiXCR, one entry per CDR3 protein. The data hold about 100,000 distinct CDR3 sequences, with around 66% observed a single time. Sequenced: liver tumor tissue from sampling region 2. The sample's subset: tumor region T2, inferior pole. Source of these receptors: a woman aged 55-69 years with primary liver carcinoma and hepatitis B virus infection.

Remarks on this clonotype: The junction departs from germline at one end; a sequencing error may be responsible. This chain uses TRBV11-3 with TRBJ2-3; unclear D gene. This CDR3 is 13 amino acids long. Germline CDR1 SGHNT, CDR2 YENEEA. The CDR3 DNA sequence: TGTGCCAGCTTAGATCCATCCAGTTTCACCCCCTTTTTC. Translated, it gives CASLDPSSFTPFF.

With regard to this clonotype: Germline is not matched at one junction end, which may reflect a read error. In nucleotides, the CDR3 is TGCGCCAGCAGCTTGGGTCAGCTCACAGATACGGAGTATTTT. Its protein is CASSLGQLTDTEYF. The V and J genes are TRBV5-1 and TRBJ2-3; D call uncertain. Germline-derived CDR1 and CDR2 are SGHRS and YFSETQ. The CDR3 sequence is 14 residues long.

Worth noting for this clonotype: Compared with germline, one end of the junction differs, possibly owing to a read error. This chain joins TRBV10-1 and TRBJ2-2; TRBD1 is a possible D gene (5 bases). Germline V gene sequence: CDR1 WNHNN, CDR2 SYGVQD (reference sequence). This CDR3 has 12 residues. The CDR3 DNA reads TGCGCCTGCAGGCAGGGCTCCGTGGAGCTGTTTTTT. This gives the protein CACRQGSVELFF.

This clonotype is a singleton in its sample. No conserved phenylalanine or tryptophan is present at the end of the CDR3, so a read error is the likely explanation. This chain links TRBV11-1 with TRBJ2-7, with D perhaps given as TRBD1 or TRBD2 (6 bases each). The CDR3 has 15 residues. Trimming took off 5 bases at V and 7 bases at J, with 21 bases between the two ends. Germline V gene sequence: CDR1 SGHAT, CDR2 FQDESV (reference sequence). The CDR3 loop reads CASSPRTVGLREQYL. The CDR3 region has the DNA TGTGCCAGCAGCCCTCGGACAGTAGGACTACGTGAGCAGTACCTC.

This clonotype was seen just once. This may come from a read error, since a much larger clone is one base off. V gene TRBV5-4 combines with J gene TRBJ1-5; 12 positions agree with TRBD1. This CDR3 has 15 amino acids. The V gene's germline CDR1 is SGHNT and CDR2 YYREEE (reference sequence). Here the CDR3 reads CASSPGTGGNQPHHF. The CDR3 coding sequence is TGTGCCAGCAGCCCGGGGACAGGGGGCAATCAGCCCCATCATTTT.

With regard to this clonotype: Without the conserved terminal phenylalanine or tryptophan, this CDR3 likely stems from a read error. No DNA is shown, since the ends of the CDR3 on it are uncertain; the CDR3 is the one TCRdb lists. V is TRBV14 and J is TRBJ1-3. CDR1 SGHDN and CDR2 FVKESK come from the germline V gene. Termini included, the CDR3 measures 13 amino acids. The CDR3 sequence is CANSQDRGNTTYV.

A word on this clonotype: Since a much larger clone is just one base distant, this may be a read error. V usage is TRBV28 and J usage is TRBJ2-5, with a possible D match to TRBD1 (7 bases). The CDR3 is 14 residues long. The germline V gene encodes CDR1 MDHEN and CDR2 SYDVKM. CDR3 loop: CTSRGHQGGETQYF. The CDR3 DNA reads TGTACCAGCAGAGGGCACCAGGGGGGAGAGACCCAGTACTTC.

In regard to this clonotype: Sequence at one end of the junction differs from germline and may be a read error. V and J are TRBV5-1 and TRBJ2-2; 10 bases match TRBD2. Per germline, CDR1 SGHRS and CDR2 YFSETQ. The CDR3 is 17 amino acids. The CDR3 region is CPSSSGSGRLENGELFF. CDR3 sequence (DNA): TGCCCCAGCAGCTCCGGTAGCGGGAGGCTAGAGAACGGGGAGCTGTTTTTT.

About this clonotype itself: A read error is possible here, since a much larger clone lies one base away. V gene TRBV30 combines with J gene TRBJ1-2; possible D gene TRBD1, 5 bases. Germline V lookup: CDR1 GTSNPN, CDR2 SVGIG (reference sequence). The CDR3 is 13 amino acids. In DNA form, the CDR3 reads TGTACCTGGAGACTACTCCAGGGTGTGGGCTACACCTTC. This codes for CTWRLLQGVGYTF.

Turning to this clonotype: A junction boundary mismatches the germline segment, possibly from a read error. The rearrangement uses TRBV11-3 and TRBJ2-1; D is tentatively TRBD1 or TRBD2 (5 bases each). Germline V gene sequence: CDR1 SGHNT, CDR2 YENEEA. The CDR3 has 13 amino acids. CDR3 in DNA: TGTGCCAGCAGTGCCGGGACCTACAATGGGCAGTTCTTC. Protein: CASSAGTYNGQFF.

The chain couples TRBV28 to TRBJ2-3, with D maybe TRBD2 (6 bases). Trimming took off 6 bases at V and 1 base at J, with 8 bases between the two ends. Germline assignment: CDR1 MDHEN and CDR2 SYDVKM. CDR3 length: 13 residues. The DNA of the CDR3 is TGTGCCAGCAGCCCTAGCGGCACAGATACGCAGTATTTT. Amino acids: CASSPSGTDTQYF.

This clonotype was observed a handful of times. CDR3 sequence: CASRSGSVEAFF. The CDR3 DNA reads TGTGCCAGCAGAAGCGGGTCGGTTGAAGCTTTCTTT. The chain links TRBV2 to TRBJ1-1; D is undetermined. V was clipped by 6 bases and J by 7 bases, with 12 bases between them. This CDR3 is 12 amino acids long. Looked up from germline, CDR1 is SNHLY and CDR2 is FYNNEI.

This clonotype was found once. The CDR3 carries no conserved terminal phenylalanine or tryptophan, so it likely arises from a read error. CDR3 in amino acids: CVGKTGDTQPQHI. DNA of the CDR3: TGTGTCGGGAAGACCGGGGACACTCAGCCCCAGCATATT. V usage is TRBV6-6 and J usage is TRBJ1-5; tentatively, D is TRBD1 (6 bases). CDR3 length: 13 amino acids. The V gene's germline CDR1 is MNHNY and CDR2 SVGAGI (reference sequence).

The rearrangement links TRBV7-9 to TRBJ1-3; possible D gene TRBD1, 5 bases. Deletions cut 8 bases from V and 4 bases from J, with 9 bases between. This CDR3 is 12 amino acids long. Germline CDR1 reads SEHNR; CDR2 reads FQNEAQ (reference sequence). The CDR3 region is CASGTGGNTIYF. In DNA, the CDR3 is TGTGCCAGCGGAACAGGAGGAAACACCATATATTTT.

The rearrangement links TRBV6-5 to TRBJ2-5; D may be TRBD1 or TRBD2 (5 bases each). The CDR3 loop spans 11 amino acids. Trimming left V 6 bases short and J 14 bases short, with 16 bases between. CDR1 is MNHEY and CDR2 is SVGAGI in the germline V gene. The CDR3 coding sequence is TGTGCCAGCAGGCAAGCTGGAAGGGACTACTTC. Its protein is CASRQAGRDYF.

The table lists this clonotype with a few counts. With a much larger clone just one base away, this may be a read error. This chain joins TRBV5-6 and TRBJ2-1, with TRBD2 matching over 9 bases. After removal of 3 bases from V and 13 bases from J, the junction contained 11 bases not matched to a gene. This CDR3 is built from 14 residues. The germline V gene has CDR1 SGHDT and CDR2 YYEEEE. CDR3 DNA sequence: TGTGCCAGCAGCTCGCGGAGTAGCGGGAGTTTCCAGTTCTTC. Its translation: CASSSRSSGSFQFF.

This clonotype was counted a single time. J is TRBJ2-2 and V is TRBV4-2; TRBD2 might be the D (7 bases). The CDR3 sequence is 18 residues long. Germline V gives CDR1 LGHNA, CDR2 YNFKEQ. With 1 base removed from V and 15 bases from J, the gap between germline ends came to 30 bases. CDR3 nucleotides: TGTGCCAGCAGCCAAGTCCCAAACAGGGCGCCGAACACCGGGGGGTTGTTTTTT. This sequence encodes CASSQVPNRAPNTGGLFF.

Concerning this clonotype: A read error may explain this, as a much larger clone is one base away. V is TRBV6-6 and J is TRBJ2-5; maybe TRBD1 (6 bases). The CDR3 runs to 14 residues. CDR1 and CDR2 (germline): MNHNY, SVGAGI (reference sequence). As DNA, the CDR3 is TGTACCAGCAGTACACCATACAGGGAAACGACCCAGTACTTC. It codes for CTSSTPYRETTQYF.